This entry concerns a single TCR beta chain. This record comes from a study of cytomegalovirus exposure and HLA in healthy donors. Study at large: Early released data comprised 75 million to 100 million unique TCRs from HLA-typed donors.

PCR was performed using 60 Vbeta and 13 Jbeta primers. TCRdb's copy holds only in-frame clones and misses some; the assay was immunoSEQ multiplex PCR. The sample consists of 130,000 to 150,000 clones, about 78% of them appearing once. CDR1 and CDR2 (germline): WSHSY, SAAADI. J lost 3 bases, V lost 7 bases, and 10 bases had no gene match. The CDR3 runs to 17 residues. The chain employs TRBV10-2 and TRBJ2-7, with 15 bases fitting TRBD2. The receptor's source is a male donor in good health and CMV-seronegative. Sequenced input: PBMCs. CDR3 protein: CASKTGVGLAGGYEQYF. The CDR3 DNA is TGCGCCAGCAAGACAGGGGTGGGACTAGCGGGGGGCTACGAGCAGTACTTC.